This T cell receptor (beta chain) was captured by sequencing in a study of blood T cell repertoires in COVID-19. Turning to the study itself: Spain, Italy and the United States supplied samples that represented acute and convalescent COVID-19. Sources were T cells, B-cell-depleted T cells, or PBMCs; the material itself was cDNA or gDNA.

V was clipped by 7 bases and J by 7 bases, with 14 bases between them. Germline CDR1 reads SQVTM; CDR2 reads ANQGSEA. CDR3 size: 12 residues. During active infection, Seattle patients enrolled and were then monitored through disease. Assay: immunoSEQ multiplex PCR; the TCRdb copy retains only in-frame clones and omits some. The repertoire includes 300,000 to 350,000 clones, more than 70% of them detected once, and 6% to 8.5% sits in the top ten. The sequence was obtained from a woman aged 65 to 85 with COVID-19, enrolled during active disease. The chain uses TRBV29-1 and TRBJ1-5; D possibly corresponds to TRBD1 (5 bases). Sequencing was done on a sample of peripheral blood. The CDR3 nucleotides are TGCAGCGCAAGGGGAGGGGTCCAGCCCCAGCATTTT. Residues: CSARGGVQPQHF. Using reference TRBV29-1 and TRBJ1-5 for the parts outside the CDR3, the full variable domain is SAVISQKPSRDICQRGTSLTIQCQVDSQVTMMFWYRQQPGQSLTLIATANQGSEATYESGFVIDKFPISRPNLTFSTLTVSNMSPEDSSIYLCSARGGVQPQHFGDGTRLSIL.